The sequence of this T cell receptor beta chain was determined in a study of kidney transplant recipient with SARS-CoV-2 infection. MiXCR, applied by TCRdb to the reads, yields one record per CDR3 protein. The data show 200,000 to 300,000 distinct CDR3 sequences, around 28% seen once. CDR1 and CDR2 from the germline V gene are SGHDT and YYEEEE. The CDR3 extends over 13 amino acids. V was trimmed by 3 bases and J by 4 bases, leaving 9 bases between them. The specimen was a blood sample, collected at baseline and around day 120 from a kidney transplant recipient. The V and J genes are TRBV5-6 and TRBJ2-3; TRBD2 might be the D (5 bases). This clonotype was sampled from a male patient in his thirties who had COVID-19 and was a kidney transplant recipient. Certain T cells may be donor cells from the graft. CDR3 DNA sequence: TGTGCCAGCAGCTGGACTCACGCAGATACGCAGTATTTT. Translating it yields CASSWTHADTQYF.